The 22 T cell receptor beta chains listed next were all sequenced from one sample in a study of CD8+CD57+ T cells in acquired aplastic anemia. Profiles of TCR beta VDJ and CDR3 were generated from a genomic DNA template. Each CDR3 protein is one row after TCRdb ran MiXCR on the reads. Among about 190,000 distinct CDR3 sequences, approximately 49% were seen once, and the ten largest hold roughly 15%. Sequenced: sorted CD4+, CD8+, or CD8+CD57+ T cells (not recorded which) from PBMCs. The receptor set was obtained from a human donor in good health, serving as a control.

This clonotype was seen a single time. The chain has TRBV20-1 and TRBJ1-5; D is uncertain. Germline V gene data show CDR1 as DFQATT and CDR2 as SNEGSKA (reference sequence). This CDR3 is built from 13 residues. Trimming took 0 bases from V and 11 from J, leaving 14 bases between them. CDR3 nucleotides: TGCAGTGCTAGAGATGTTACTATCCGAGCCCAGCATTTT. Translated: CSARDVTIRAQHF.

This clonotype was counted ten times or more. The rearrangement uses TRBV6-5 and TRBJ1-4; D is uncertain. This CDR3 has 12 amino acids. From germline, CDR1 is MNHEY and CDR2 SVGAGI. Trimming pared 4 bases from V and 14 bases from J, leaving 14 bases between. DNA for the CDR3: TGTGCCAGCAGTTCGCACAGAGGAGGCCTGTTTTTT. Protein: CASSSHRGGLFF.

The chain uses TRBV9 and TRBJ1-6, with a possible D match to TRBD1 (5 bases). The germline V and J ends were trimmed by 4 bases and 10 bases, with 12 bases remaining between them. This CDR3 has 13 amino acids. The V gene's germline CDR1 is SGDLS and CDR2 YYNGEE. CDR3 amino acids: CASSLGRISPLHF. The CDR3 DNA sequence: TGTGCCAGCAGCCTGGGACGGATATCACCCCTCCACTTT.

The rearrangement uses TRBV7-2 and TRBJ1-2, with unresolved D. Germline V gene data show CDR1 as SGHTA and CDR2 as FQGNSA. Trimming removed 1 base from V and 5 bases from J, with 11 bases in between. CDR3 length: 14 residues. The CDR3 sequence: CASSLEQDSYGYTF. The CDR3, as DNA: TGTGCCAGCAGCTTAGAGCAGGACTCGTATGGCTACACCTTC.

This clonotype was picked up many times. This rearrangement joins TRBV19 to TRBJ2-5; perhaps TRBD1 as D (5 bases). Germline CDR1 LNHDA, CDR2 SQIVND (reference sequence). CDR3 length equals 15 residues. V was trimmed by 8 bases and J by 5 bases, leaving 21 bases between them. CDR3 region: CASAQGFQARETQYF. In DNA, the CDR3 is TGTGCCAGTGCTCAGGGTTTTCAGGCTCGGGAGACCCAGTACTTC.

This clonotype appeared a few times. The missing conserved phenylalanine or tryptophan at the end of this CDR3 makes a read error likely. Because the CDR3's place on the DNA is in doubt, the DNA is left out and the CDR3 is given as listed by TCRdb. The chain couples TRBV19 to TRBJ2-5. Germline V gene lookup returns CDR1 LNHDA and CDR2 SQIVND (reference sequence). The CDR3 spans 8 residues, counting both ends. The CDR3 reads CASSIVSS.

This clonotype was detected many times. The chain recombines TRBV7-2 with TRBJ1-2; D possibly corresponds to TRBD1 (5 bases). Looked up from germline, CDR1 is SGHTA and CDR2 is FQGNSA. The CDR3 length is 13 residues. Trimming left V 5 bases short and J 3 bases short, with 10 bases between. CDR3 loop: CASSPWGDYGYTF. CDR3 sequence (DNA): TGTGCCAGCAGCCCCTGGGGCGACTATGGCTACACCTTC. The full variable domain, completed using reference TRBV7-2 and TRBJ1-2, is GAGVSQSPSNKVTEKGKDVELRCDPISGHTALYWYRQSLGQGLEFLIYFQGNSAPDKSGLPSDRFSAERTGGSVSTLTIQRTQQEDSAVYLCASSPWGDYGYTFGSGTRLTVV.

The chain joins TRBV20-1 to TRBJ2-3; tentatively, D is TRBD1 (5 bases). Per germline, CDR1 DFQATT and CDR2 SNEGSKA (reference sequence). V shed 1 base and J shed 0 bases, with 5 bases lying between them. The CDR3 runs 13 residues. The CDR3 here is CSARGQSTDTQYF. CDR3 DNA sequence: TGCAGTGCTAGAGGACAGAGCACAGATACGCAGTATTTT.

J is TRBJ2-1 and V is TRBV6-2 or TRBV6-3, with 8 bases matching TRBD1. J lost 4 bases, V lost 2 bases, and 4 bases had no gene match. Germline V CDR1 and CDR2: MNHEY, SVGEGT. The CDR3 is 15 amino acids. Here the CDR3 reads CASSYGTGSYNEQFF. Written as DNA, the CDR3 is TGTGCCAGCAGTTACGGGACAGGTTCGTACAATGAGCAGTTCTTC.

This clonotype was found a few times. The chain links TRBV7-6 to TRBJ1-5; D is unclear. The V gene's germline CDR1 is SGHVS and CDR2 FNYEAQ. The V gene lost 5 bases and the J gene lost 11 bases, with 10 bases spanning the gap. This CDR3 region has 11 residues. CDR3 in amino acids: CASSPGETQHF. The CDR3 DNA sequence: TGTGCCAGCAGCCCTGGTGAGACCCAGCATTTT.

This clonotype was observed at least ten times. This sequence joins TRBV5-4 and TRBJ2-5; the match to TRBD2 covers 12 bases. V dropped 3 bases and J dropped 3; count of bases not matched to a gene: 6. Per the germline V gene, CDR1 is SGHNT and CDR2 is YYREEE (reference sequence). The length of the CDR3 is 16 residues. CDR3 protein: CASSSRLAGAEETQYF. The CDR3 DNA reads TGTGCCAGCAGCTCCCGACTAGCGGGGGCGGAAGAGACCCAGTACTTC.

There are many counts of this clonotype. Sequence at one end of the junction differs from germline and may be a read error. The chain employs TRBV7-6 and TRBJ2-5; 7 positions agree with TRBD1. Per germline, CDR1 SGHVS and CDR2 FNYEAQ. The CDR3 is made up of 14 amino acids. CDR3 nucleotide sequence: TGCGCCAGCAGCTTGGGGACAGCCCAAGAGACCCAGTACTTC. Translated, it gives CASSLGTAQETQYF.

This clonotype was observed a handful of times. The rearrangement links TRBV28 to TRBJ2-2; D may be TRBD2 (6 bases). Trimming shortened V by 8 bases and J by 4 bases, and 14 bases separated the two germline ends. The CDR3 loop spans 14 amino acids. Looked up from germline, CDR1 is MDHEN and CDR2 is SYDVKM. CDR3 sequence reads: CASGRGAPTGELFF. For the CDR3, the DNA is TGTGCCAGCGGGCGGGGCGCCCCCACCGGGGAGCTGTTTTTT.

The genes are TRBV27 and TRBJ2-3; 11 bases line up with TRBD1. This CDR3 contains 18 residues. CDR1 and CDR2 from the germline V gene are MNHEY and SMNVEV (reference sequence). J was trimmed by 2 bases and V by 6 bases; bases with no gene match: 13. The CDR3 bases are TGTGCCAGCAGCCAATACATTCGGACAGGGGGCACCACAGATACGCAGTATTTT. Encoded protein: CASSQYIRTGGTTDTQYF.

This chain uses TRBV19 with TRBJ2-1; TRBD1 matches 8 bases. Trimming at V came to 1 base and at J to 10 bases, leaving 6 bases not matched to a gene. The germline CDR1 and CDR2 sequences are LNHDA and SQIVND (reference sequence). CDR3 length equals 14 residues. This CDR3 reads CASSIGQGTGEQFF. The CDR3 DNA sequence: TGTGCCAGTAGTATAGGACAGGGGACCGGGGAGCAGTTCTTC.

This clonotype has more than one count but fewer than ten. The chain uses TRBV20-1 and TRBJ2-7, with D perhaps matching TRBD1 (8 bases). V gave up 5 bases and J gave up 2 bases, with 22 bases separating them. This CDR3 is built from 16 residues. CDR1 is DFQATT, CDR2 SNEGSKA, per germline (reference sequence). The CDR3 reads CSAGGGGDRGPYEQYF. For the CDR3, the DNA is TGCAGTGCTGGAGGGGGGGGAGACAGGGGACCCTACGAGCAGTACTTC.

This clonotype was recorded at least ten times. A read error may account for a junction end that differs from germline. This chain joins TRBV2 and TRBJ2-7; D gene ambiguous. CDR3 length equals 12 residues. Germline CDR1 and CDR2: SNHLY and FYNNEI. In nucleotides, the CDR3 is TGTGCCAGCAGTGAACCGACTGAGCCAGGAGCCTTC. It yields the protein CASSEPTEPGAF.

The chain joins TRBV14 to TRBJ2-3; 10 positions agree with TRBD2. The CDR3 loop spans 19 amino acids. Germline assignment: CDR1 SGHDN and CDR2 FVKESK. The ends lost 0 bases at V and 1 base at J; junction bases unmatched: 10. The CDR3 spells CASSQDGELAGARTDTQYF. As DNA, the CDR3 is TGTGCCAGCAGCCAAGATGGGGAGCTAGCGGGGGCCCGCACAGATACGCAGTATTTT.

Comment on this clonotype: Just one base apart from a much larger clone, this may be a read error. The chain uses TRBV10-3 and TRBJ2-2; the match to TRBD1 covers 7 bases. This CDR3 has 17 residues. Germline V CDR1 and CDR2: ENHRY, SYGVKD. The CDR3, as DNA: TGTGCCAGCAGGCCCGCATGGGGACAGACCGACACCGGGGAGCTGCTTTTT. It specifies CASRPAWGQTDTGELLF.

There are many counts of this clonotype. J is TRBJ1-6 and V is TRBV27, with TRBD1 as a possible D gene (6 bases). The length of the CDR3 is 16 residues. CDR1 and CDR2 (germline): MNHEY, SMNVEV (reference sequence). V lost 4 bases, J lost 7 bases, and 17 bases lay in between. CDR3 nucleotide sequence: TGTGCCAGCAGTTATGGGGGGGCCAAGACAAATTCACCCCTCCACTTT. Protein sequence: CASSYGGAKTNSPLHF.

The chain has TRBV4-3 and TRBJ2-3, with a weak D call TRBD2 (5 bases). The CDR3 loop spans 10 amino acids. Germline V gives CDR1 LGHNA, CDR2 YSLEER. V shed 4 bases and J shed 11 bases, with 7 bases lying between them. The CDR3 bases are TGCGCCAGCAGCCGAGGAGGGCAGTATTTT. The encoded protein is CASSRGGQYF.

This clonotype was recorded a few times. This sequence joins TRBV25-1 and TRBJ2-3; tentatively, D is TRBD1 or TRBD2 (5 bases each). This CDR3 has 14 amino acids. Looked up from germline, CDR1 is MGHDK and CDR2 is SYGVNS. The ends were cut back, 5 bases at V and 5 bases at J, with 14 bases in the middle. The CDR3 DNA follows: TGTGCCAGCAGTAAAACAGGAGAGGGAGATACGCAGTATTTT. Protein product: CASSKTGEGDTQYF.